One and the same sample provided the 20 T cell receptor beta chains below, sequenced in a study of T cell responses to AZD1222 COVID-19 vaccine. The table came from immunoSEQ multiplex PCR; TCRdb's copy has only in-frame clones and leaves some out. The table lists over 90,000 clones, over 80% of them singletons. The sequenced sample was peripheral blood, obtained on day 0 of AZD1222 vaccination. All receptors derive from an adult in good health.

This chain connects TRBV10-2 to TRBJ1-3; no firm D call. The CDR3 contains 16 residues. In germline, CDR1 is WSHSY, CDR2 SAAADI. Trimming pared 4 bases from V and 0 bases from J, leaving 13 bases between. The CDR3 DNA is TGCGCCAGCAGTGCGGCGGCTCCCAGCTCTGGAAACACCATATATTTT. This translates into CASSAAAPSSGNTIYF.

This chain links TRBV7-9 with TRBJ1-3; D call uncertain. Germline values: CDR1 SEHNR, CDR2 FQNEAQ (reference sequence). The CDR3 is 12 residues long. Trimming cost V 8 bases and J 4 bases, with 9 bases left between them. As DNA, the CDR3 is TGTGCCAGCCCCTCAGGCGGAAACACCATATATTTT. It specifies CASPSGGNTIYF.

The chain carries TRBV19 and TRBJ2-2, with TRBD2 matching 10 bases. V shed 5 bases, J shed 2 bases, and the junction held 2 bases outside the gene matches. The length of the CDR3 is 15 residues. Germline V gene data show CDR1 as LNHDA and CDR2 as SQIVND (reference sequence). The CDR3 is CASSLAGVNTGELFF. The CDR3 region has the DNA TGTGCCAGTAGTCTAGCGGGAGTCAACACCGGGGAGCTGTTTTTT.

V and J are TRBV5-1 and TRBJ2-5, with no clear D. V was cut by 4 bases and J by 1 base, with 14 bases left in between. Germline loops: CDR1 SGHRS, CDR2 YFSETQ. The CDR3 spans 15 residues. The CDR3 region has the DNA TGCGCCAGCAGCGGTAGATCGACAAGCCAAGAGACCCAGTACTTC. It translates to CASSGRSTSQETQYF.

The chain links TRBV19 to TRBJ2-7, with TRBD1 as a possible D gene (7 bases). The V end lost 5 bases, the J end lost 0 bases, and 17 bases lay between the germline ends. Germline loops: CDR1 LNHDA, CDR2 SQIVND (reference sequence). The CDR3 is made up of 16 amino acids. The CDR3 loop reads CASSAAGQLSSYEQYF. DNA of the CDR3: TGTGCCAGTAGTGCGGCGGGACAGTTGAGCTCCTACGAGCAGTACTTC.

The V call is TRBV25-1, the J call TRBJ1-6; 9 bases agree with TRBD1. The CDR3 spans 16 residues. CDR1 and CDR2 (germline): MGHDK, SYGVNS. Losses at the gene ends were 3 bases for V and 6 bases for J; bases not matched to a gene: 6. Written as DNA, the CDR3 is TGTGCCAGCAGTGAGACAGGGGGGCCCCGTAATTCACCCCTCCACTTT. Its translation: CASSETGGPRNSPLHF.

The rearrangement uses TRBV5-1 and TRBJ2-5; TRBD2 matches at 8 bases. This CDR3 is 14 amino acids long. Germline CDR1 and CDR2: SGHRS and YFSETQ. J was trimmed by 3 bases and V by 6 bases; bases with no gene match: 7. The CDR3 loop is CASTPGTREETQYF. CDR3 DNA sequence: TGCGCCAGCACCCCCGGGACTAGGGAAGAGACCCAGTACTTC. Filled out from reference TRBV5-1 and TRBJ2-5, the complete variable domain reads KAGVTQTPRYLIKTRGQQVTLSCSPISGHRSVSWYQQTPGQGLQFLFEYFSETQRNKGNFPGRFSGRQFSNSRSEMNVSTLELGDSALYLCASTPGTREETQYFGPGTRLLVL.

V gene TRBV27 combines with J gene TRBJ2-7, with 8 positions matching TRBD1. The CDR3 length is 14 residues. Unmatched junction bases numbered 9, after V lost 5 bases and J lost 6 bases. Germline values: CDR1 MNHEY, CDR2 SMNVEV (reference sequence). CDR3 in DNA: TGTGCCAGCAGTCAGGGGGCCACGCTAGGCGAGCAGTACTTC. Translated, it gives CASSQGATLGEQYF.

The chain is built from TRBV5-4 and TRBJ2-1; TRBD2 matches 7 bases. This CDR3 region has 15 residues. Germline V gene sequence: CDR1 SGHNT, CDR2 YYREEE (reference sequence). V gave up 2 bases and J gave up 4 bases; unmatched junction bases: 6. CDR3 sequence: CASSFPSGGYNEQFF. The CDR3 DNA is TGTGCCAGCAGCTTCCCTAGCGGAGGTTACAATGAGCAGTTCTTC.

The gene calls are TRBV5-1 and TRBJ2-7, with 8 bases matching TRBD2. The CDR3 loop spans 15 amino acids. CDR1 SGHRS and CDR2 YFSETQ come from the germline V gene. Trimming cost V 2 bases and J 2 bases; bases outside gene matches: 6. The CDR3 nucleotides are TGCGCCAGCAGCTTCCGAGCGGGAGTACCCTACGAGCAGTACTTC. This codes for CASSFRAGVPYEQYF.

The chain uses TRBV7-9 and TRBJ1-1; 10 bases map to TRBD1. The length of the CDR3 is 19 residues. Trimming removed 5 bases from V and 7 bases from J; junction bases left unmatched: 22. Germline loops: CDR1 SEHNR, CDR2 FQNEAQ (reference sequence). In nucleotides, the CDR3 is TGTGCCAGCAGCCTTTTTAGGCTGACAGGGGGCCAAAATCGAAATGAAGCTTTCTTT. Amino acids: CASSLFRLTGGQNRNEAFF. Full variable domain (rest looked up from reference TRBV7-9 and TRBJ1-1): DTGVSQNPRHKITKRGQNVTFRCDPISEHNRLYWYRQTLGQGPEFLTYFQNEAQLEKSRLLSDRFSAERPKGSFSTLEIQRTEQGDSAMYLCASSLFRLTGGQNRNEAFFGQGTRLTVV.

The rearrangement links TRBV2 to TRBJ1-4; 11 nucleotides line up with TRBD1. CDR1 and CDR2 from the germline V gene are SNHLY and FYNNEI. Trimming took 6 bases from V and 7 from J; bases not matched to a gene: 4. The CDR3 sequence is 14 residues long. CDR3 in amino acids: CASRGTGGIEKLFF. The CDR3 DNA is TGTGCCAGCAGAGGGACAGGGGGGATTGAAAAACTGTTTTTT.

As DNA, the CDR3 is TGTGCCATTCAGCAGGGGGTCCTTTCTGAAAAACTGTTTTTT. Translation: CAIQQGVLSEKLFF. The genes are TRBV28 and TRBJ1-4; 7 bases fit TRBD1. V gave up 10 bases and J gave up 7 bases; unmatched junction bases: 12. CDR1 and CDR2 (germline): MDHEN, SYDVKM. CDR3 length: 14 amino acids.

This sequence joins TRBV7-9 and TRBJ2-7; D may be TRBD1 (6 bases). With 2 bases removed from V and 4 bases from J, the gap between germline ends came to 18 bases. Germline assignment: CDR1 SEHNR and CDR2 FQNEAQ (reference sequence). The CDR3 extends over 16 amino acids. CDR3 nucleotides: TGTGCCAGCAGCTTAACTCCGGACAGTAATCGGTACGAGCAGTACTTC. Residues: CASSLTPDSNRYEQYF. The complete variable domain, with remaining parts taken from reference TRBV7-9 and TRBJ2-7, reads DTGVSQNPRHKITKRGQNVTFRCDPISEHNRLYWYRQTLGQGPEFLTYFQNEAQLEKSRLLSDRFSAERPKGSFSTLEIQRTEQGDSAMYLCASSLTPDSNRYEQYFGPGTRLTVT.

The rearrangement links TRBV6-2 or TRBV6-3 to TRBJ1-6; unclear D gene. CDR1 is MNHEY, CDR2 SVGEGT, per germline. V lost 2 bases and J lost 7, with 6 bases in between. CDR3 size: 13 residues. The CDR3 is CASSYGPNSPLHF. The CDR3 nucleotides read TGTGCCAGCAGTTACGGGCCAAATTCACCCCTCCACTTT.

This clone was seen more than once but under ten times. The chain joins TRBV30 to TRBJ1-5, with no clear D. Between the trimmed V and J ends, which lost 1 base and 1 base, there was a span of 11 bases. The CDR3 is made up of 15 amino acids. Germline V lookup: CDR1 GTSNPN, CDR2 SVGIG (reference sequence). The CDR3 coding sequence is TGTGCCTGGAGTGGAGGGCAGGTGAGCAATCAGCCCCAGCATTTT. Translating it yields CAWSGGQVSNQPQHF.

The chain links TRBV29-1 to TRBJ1-1; TRBD1 might be the D (5 bases). V was shortened by 6 bases and J by 4 bases, with 21 bases between the two germline ends. The CDR3 is 15 amino acids. Per germline, CDR1 SQVTM and CDR2 ANQGSEA. CDR3 residues: CSVHDLGGLVTEAFF. DNA of the CDR3: TGCAGCGTCCACGACTTGGGGGGTTTGGTCACTGAAGCTTTCTTT.

In its sample, this clone was seen once. The genes are TRBV5-6 and TRBJ1-1; the D is unclear. Germline-derived CDR1 and CDR2 are SGHDT and YYEEEE. This CDR3 has 12 residues. Trimming shortened V by 0 bases and J by 4 bases, and 4 bases separated the two germline ends. In nucleotides, the CDR3 is TGTGCCAGCAGCTTGGGGGCCACTGAAGCTTTCTTT. Protein sequence: CASSLGATEAFF. Drawing the rest from reference TRBV5-6 and TRBJ1-1, the complete variable domain is DAGVTQSPTHLIKTRGQQVTLRCSPKSGHDTVSWYQQALGQGPQFIFQYYEEEERQRGNFPDRFSGHQFPNYSSELNVNALLLGDSALYLCASSLGATEAFFGQGTRLTVV.

The chain carries TRBV11-1 and TRBJ2-3; D gene unclear. Per the germline V gene, CDR1 is SGHAT and CDR2 is FQDESV (reference sequence). The CDR3 is 15 residues long. V lost 3 bases and J lost 1, with 11 bases in between. CDR3 amino acids: CASSFSVQGTDTQYF. CDR3 in DNA: TGTGCCAGCAGCTTCTCGGTGCAGGGCACAGATACGCAGTATTTT. Drawing the rest from reference TRBV11-1 and TRBJ2-3, the complete variable domain is EAEVAQSPRYKITEKSQAVAFWCDPISGHATLYWYRQILGQGPELLVQFQDESVVDDSQLPKDRFSAERLKGVDSTLKIQPAELGDSAMYLCASSFSVQGTDTQYFGPGTRLTVL.

The rearrangement links TRBV7-2 to TRBJ2-7; D uncertain. This CDR3 has 11 amino acids. With 4 bases removed from V and 2 bases from J, the gap between germline ends came to 3 bases. The germline V gene encodes CDR1 SGHTA and CDR2 FQGNSA. The CDR3 sequence: CASSSPYEQYF. CDR3 bases: TGTGCCAGCAGCTCCCCCTACGAGCAGTACTTC.